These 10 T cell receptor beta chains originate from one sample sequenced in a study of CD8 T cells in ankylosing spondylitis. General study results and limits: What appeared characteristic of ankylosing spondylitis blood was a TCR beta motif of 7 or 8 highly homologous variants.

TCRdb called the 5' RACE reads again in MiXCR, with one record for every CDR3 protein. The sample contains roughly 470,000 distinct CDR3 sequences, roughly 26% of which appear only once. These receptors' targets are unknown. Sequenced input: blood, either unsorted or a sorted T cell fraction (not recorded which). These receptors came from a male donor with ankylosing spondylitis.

CDR3 loop: CASSGLAGGQNNEQFF. The CDR3 bases are TGCGCCAGCAGCGGACTAGCGGGAGGTCAGAACAATGAGCAGTTCTTC. The rearrangement links TRBV5-1 to TRBJ2-1, with 14 bases identical to TRBD2. Germline loops: CDR1 SGHRS, CDR2 YFSETQ. The CDR3 contains 16 residues. V was clipped by 4 bases and J by 5 bases; unmatched bases: 5.

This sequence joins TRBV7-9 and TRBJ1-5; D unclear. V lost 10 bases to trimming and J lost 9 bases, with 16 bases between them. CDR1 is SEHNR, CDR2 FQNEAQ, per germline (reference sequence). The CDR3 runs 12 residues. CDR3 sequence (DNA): TGTGCCACCCCGTTTGTTTTATGGCCCCAGCATTTT. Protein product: CATPFVLWPQHF.

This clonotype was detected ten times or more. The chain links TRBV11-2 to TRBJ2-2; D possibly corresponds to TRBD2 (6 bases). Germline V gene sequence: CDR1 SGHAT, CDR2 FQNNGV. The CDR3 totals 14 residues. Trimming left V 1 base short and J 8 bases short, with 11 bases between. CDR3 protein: CASSLAAGLGELFF. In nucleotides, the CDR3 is TGTGCCAGCAGCTTAGCAGCGGGTTTAGGGGAGCTGTTTTTT.

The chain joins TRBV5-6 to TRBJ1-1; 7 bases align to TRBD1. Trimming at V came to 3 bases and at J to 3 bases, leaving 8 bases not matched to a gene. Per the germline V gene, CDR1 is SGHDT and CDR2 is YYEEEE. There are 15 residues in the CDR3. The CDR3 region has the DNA TGTGCCAGCAGCTCGACAGGGTTACGATACACTGAAGCTTTCTTT. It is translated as CASSSTGLRYTEAFF. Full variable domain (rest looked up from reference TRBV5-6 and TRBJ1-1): DAGVTQSPTHLIKTRGQQVTLRCSPKSGHDTVSWYQQALGQGPQFIFQYYEEEERQRGNFPDRFSGHQFPNYSSELNVNALLLGDSALYLCASSSTGLRYTEAFFGQGTRLTVV.

CDR3 DNA sequence: TGTGCCAGCAGTTTATCGTCTGACTCTGGGGCCAACGTCCTGACTTTC. The encoded protein is CASSLSSDSGANVLTF. V usage is TRBV12-3 or TRBV12-4 and J usage is TRBJ2-6; no clear D. The CDR3 length is 16 residues. V lost 2 bases and J 0 bases, leaving 8 bases between the germline ends.

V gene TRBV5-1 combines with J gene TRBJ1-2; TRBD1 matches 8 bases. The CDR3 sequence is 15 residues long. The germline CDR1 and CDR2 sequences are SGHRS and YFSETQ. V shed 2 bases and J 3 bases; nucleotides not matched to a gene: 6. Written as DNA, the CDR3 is TGCGCCAGCAGCTTCGCAGGGGGCTTAGACTATGGCTACACCTTC. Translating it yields CASSFAGGLDYGYTF. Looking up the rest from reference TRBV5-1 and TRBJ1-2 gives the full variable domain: KAGVTQTPRYLIKTRGQQVTLSCSPISGHRSVSWYQQTPGQGLQFLFEYFSETQRNKGNFPGRFSGRQFSNSRSEMNVSTLELGDSALYLCASSFAGGLDYGYTFGSGTRLTVV.

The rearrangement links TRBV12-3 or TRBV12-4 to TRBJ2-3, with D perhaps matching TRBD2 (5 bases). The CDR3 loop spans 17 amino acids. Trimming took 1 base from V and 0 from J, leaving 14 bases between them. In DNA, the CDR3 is TGTGCCAGCAGTTTAGGCTCCCTAGCACCTAGCACAGATACGCAGTATTTT. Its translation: CASSLGSLAPSTDTQYF.

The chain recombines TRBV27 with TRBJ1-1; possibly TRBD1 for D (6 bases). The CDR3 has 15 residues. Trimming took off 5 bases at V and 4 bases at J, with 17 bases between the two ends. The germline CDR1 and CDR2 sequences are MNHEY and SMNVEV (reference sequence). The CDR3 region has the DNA TGTGCCAGCAGTCCCTTCAGGGGTAGGAGCACTGAAGCTTTCTTT. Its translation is CASSPFRGRSTEAFF.

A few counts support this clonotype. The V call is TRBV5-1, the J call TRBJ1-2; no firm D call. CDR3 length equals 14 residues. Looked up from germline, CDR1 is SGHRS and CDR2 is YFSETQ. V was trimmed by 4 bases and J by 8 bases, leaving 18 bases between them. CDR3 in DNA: TGCGCCAGCAGCACCGGGCCCCGCGAGGTGGGCTACACCTTC. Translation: CASSTGPREVGYTF.

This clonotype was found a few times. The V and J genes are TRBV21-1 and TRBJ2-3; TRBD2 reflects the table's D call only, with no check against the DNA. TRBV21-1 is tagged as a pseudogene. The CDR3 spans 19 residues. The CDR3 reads CASSKAVSGTRGVPDTQYF. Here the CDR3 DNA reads TGTGCCAGCAGCAAAGCGGTTAGCGGGACTCGGGGGGTCCCAGATACGCAGTATTTT.